The 7 T cell receptor beta chains below all came from one sample that was sequenced in a study of CD8 T cells in ankylosing spondylitis. TCRdb re-called the 5' RACE reads through MiXCR, storing one row per CDR3 protein. Among 200,000 to 250,000 distinct CDR3 sequences, approximately 12% were seen once, and the ten largest hold less than 8%. The specimen was blood, either unsorted or a sorted T cell fraction (not recorded which). These receptors were taken from a male donor with ankylosing spondylitis or in good health (not recorded which).

This clonotype was observed at least ten times. V and J are TRBV7-3 and TRBJ2-3; tentatively, D is TRBD2 (6 bases). The CDR3 sequence is 14 residues long. CDR1 is SGHTA, CDR2 FQGTGA, per germline. V was shortened by 1 base and J by 3 bases, with 8 bases between the two germline ends. CDR3 loop: CASSLMGGTDTQYF. For the CDR3, the DNA is TGTGCCAGCAGCTTAATGGGGGGTACAGATACGCAGTATTTT. Based on the CDR3 plus reference TRBV7-3 and TRBJ2-3, the full variable domain is GAGVSQTPSNKVTEKGKYVELRCDPISGHTALYWYRQSLGQGPEFLIYFQGTGAADDSGLPNDRFFAVRPEGSVSTLKIQRTERGDSAVYLCASSLMGGTDTQYFGPGTRLTVL.

This chain joins TRBV10-3 and TRBJ2-1; maybe TRBD1 (5 bases). The CDR3 runs to 13 residues. Germline V gene data show CDR1 as ENHRY and CDR2 as SYGVKD. Trimming stripped 7 bases from V and 3 bases from J, with 10 bases between. CDR3 DNA: TGTGCCATCAATAGAGACAGCTACAATGAGCAGTTCTTC. Residues: CAINRDSYNEQFF.

This clonotype was observed a few times. CDR3 bases: TGTGCCAGCAGACCAGGGGCAGGAAGTGAGACCCAGCATTTT. Translation gives CASRPGAGSETQHF. The chain has TRBV2 and TRBJ1-5; D perhaps matches TRBD1 (6 bases). Per germline, CDR1 SNHLY and CDR2 FYNNEI. V was clipped by 6 bases and J by 11 bases, with 20 bases between them. There are 14 residues in the CDR3.

This chain joins TRBV27 and TRBJ2-2; the D gene could be TRBD1 or TRBD2 (6 bases each). Looked up from germline, CDR1 is MNHEY and CDR2 is SMNVEV (reference sequence). Trimming took off 8 bases at V and 4 bases at J, with 20 bases between the two ends. The CDR3 consists of 16 residues. The CDR3 sequence: CASPTGAAKVTGELFF. CDR3 bases: TGTGCCAGCCCCACGGGGGCCGCCAAGGTCACCGGGGAGCTGTTTTTT.

This clonotype was seen ten or more times. The chain combines TRBV28 with TRBJ2-1; 9 positions match TRBD2. Losses at the gene ends were 4 bases for V and 4 bases for J; bases not matched to a gene: 11. The V gene's germline CDR1 is MDHEN and CDR2 SYDVKM. This CDR3 is built from 17 residues. The CDR3 nucleotides read TGTGCCAGCAGTTCCCCTCGATTTAGCGGGGGATACAATGAGCAGTTCTTC. Protein product: CASSSPRFSGGYNEQFF.

At least ten counts were recorded for this clonotype. The chain couples TRBV6-1 to TRBJ1-1; 9 nucleotides agree with TRBD1. Germline lookup yields CDR1 MNHNS and CDR2 SASEGT. The CDR3 has 15 amino acids. J gave up 4 bases and V 3 bases, and 6 bases lay outside the gene matches. The CDR3 DNA sequence: TGTGCCAGCAGTGACCCCGGGACAGGGCCCACTGAAGCTTTCTTT. Translation: CASSDPGTGPTEAFF.

This clonotype showed up many times. The chain carries TRBV11-2 and TRBJ1-1, with D perhaps matching TRBD1 (6 bases). The germline V gene has CDR1 SGHAT and CDR2 FQNNGV. The CDR3 sequence is 12 residues long. V was clipped by 3 bases and J by 6 bases, with 8 bases between them. The CDR3 DNA reads TGTGCCAGCAGCTTTGAGGGGGCTGAAGCTTTCTTT. Protein product: CASSFEGAEAFF. Based on the CDR3 plus reference TRBV11-2 and TRBJ1-1, the full variable domain is EAGVAQSPRYKIIEKRQSVAFWCNPISGHATLYWYQQILGQGPKLLIQFQNNGVVDDSQLPKDRFSAERLKGVDSTLKIQPAKLEDSAVYLCASSFEGAEAFFGQGTRLTVV.